This T cell receptor beta chain was sequenced during a study of T cell responses to AZD1222 COVID-19 vaccine (dated by TCRdb to the early 2020s). Context from the whole study: AZD1222 recipients whose second dose came at about 4 weeks and those whose second dose came at about 12 weeks were combined into one group, since spike-specific TCR depth and breadth did not differ between the two schedules. A total of just over 230 trial participants underwent TCR sequencing, of whom about 210 received two doses of AZD1222 and 26 received two doses of the MenACWY control vaccine. Trial participants were enrolled into age subgroups of 18-55, 56-69 and 70-plus years, which contained 148, 28 and 57 TCR-sequenced participants, respectively.

Results and caveats for the whole study, not just this receptor: Nearly half of unique spike-specific TCRs reportedly recognized epitopes outside regions mutated in the B.1.351 and B.1.1.7 variants. Because no day 14 peak-response samples were available, the repertoires could be characterized only after the peak T cell response. Participants were mostly white British and included more females than males, and it was suggested by the authors that clonal diversity may have been underestimated. Conclusions about previously exposed vaccinees were limited because only a handful of AZD1222 recipients were SARS-CoV-2 seropositive at baseline. Spike-specific TCR breadth and depth rose significantly after two AZD1222 doses compared with day 0 and with MenACWY recipients. Vaccine-associated CD4 TCRs spanned the whole spike protein, with dominant responses in regions 160-218 and 743-854. In the small 56-69-year group, the increase in depth fell short of significance, most likely because of low power.

The CDR3 regions of human TCRbeta chains were subjected to immunosequencing. For the original study's pipeline: TCRs in the repertoires were compared against a reference library of SARS-CoV-2-specific TCRs that had been generated with the MIRA antigen-specificity platform. Breadth was defined as the fraction of unique TCRs that were SARS-CoV-2-associated. Depth was defined as the fraction of total T cells that were SARS-CoV-2-associated. Using the MIRA data, every spike-specific TCR was mapped to the spike region that the TCR reacted to and assigned to either a CD4 or a CD8 class. Log10-transformed breadth and depth values were compared by one-way ANOVA with Sidak's multiple comparisons tests. Sourced from immuneACCESS, this table was stored by TCRdb with only in-frame sequences that have V and J called. A share of the clones is absent; for the studies checked, an unresolved V gene accounts for under half, and the remainder has no known explanation. V, J and clone size reflect that table, while D and trimming were determined from the DNA. The sample table contains some 97,000 clones; only one count was recorded for approximately 87% of them. 2.5% to 4% of the sample belongs to the ten largest clones.

As concerns this clone: Its antigen target is currently unknown. Base qualities are missing; no much larger clone stands one base away.

This sample's time point label indicates: baseline before first vaccination. Samples from vaccinated people were obtained from the UK trials COV001 and COV002, which included a single-blind randomized controlled phase 2/3 trial of AZD1222 (ChAdOx1 nCoV-19) in healthy adults. For TCRbeta chain sequencing, PBMC samples were collected from trial participants at day 0 and at day 28 after the second dose. Deletion took 2 bases off V and 7 bases off J, with a span of 9 bases between the germline ends. In the germline V gene, CDR1 corresponds to KGHSH and CDR2 to LQKENI. The cysteine opens and the phenylalanine closes a CDR3 of 13 amino acids. Only the CDR3 DNA stays, 39 bases, in frame from base 1.

The source material was peripheral blood, sampled on day 0 of AZD1222 vaccination. Here the chain combines TRBV18 and TRBJ2-1, with no reliable assignment of the D segment. This TCR was recovered from an adult in good health. CDR3 sequence: CASSPSWENEQFF. The nucleotide sequence reads as follows: TGTGCCAGCTCACCATCTTGGGAAAATGAGCAGTTCTTC.